These 26 T cell receptor beta chains originate from one sample sequenced in a study of blood T cell repertoires in COVID-19. The table came from immunoSEQ multiplex PCR; TCRdb's copy has only in-frame clones and leaves some out. Found here are about 200,000 clones, approximately 86% of them singletons; the top ten hold about 26%. Sequenced sample: PBMCs or T cells enriched from blood (not recorded which). Receptor source: a woman in her forties in a cohort exposed to, infected with or recovered from COVID-19 (not recorded which).

This clone was counted a few times. The rearrangement uses TRBV7-9 and TRBJ1-4; a possible D gene is TRBD1 (5 bases). The CDR3 extends over 16 amino acids. The V and J ends lost 3 bases and 1 base respectively, with 12 bases between them. The V gene's germline CDR1 is SEHNR and CDR2 FQNEAQ (reference sequence). CDR3 coding DNA: TGTGCCAGCAGCTTCACCCTCGGGGGAACTAATGAAAAACTGTTTTTT. Amino acids: CASSFTLGGTNEKLFF.

V and J are TRBV4-2 and TRBJ2-7, with 8 bases that match TRBD2. With 4 bases clipped from V and 3 bases from J, the junction kept 5 bases outside the gene matches. Germline V gives CDR1 LGHNA, CDR2 YNFKEQ. The CDR3 runs 14 residues. CDR3 protein: CASSPGGEGYEQYF. Written as DNA, the CDR3 is TGTGCCAGCAGCCCGGGGGGGGAGGGCTACGAGCAGTACTTC.

This chain uses TRBV5-1 with TRBJ1-5; 7 bases are a match to TRBD1. Germline V CDR1 and CDR2: SGHRS, YFSETQ. Unmatched junction bases numbered 7, after V lost 4 bases and J lost 3 bases. There are 15 residues in the CDR3. The DNA of the CDR3 is TGCGCCAGCAGCACCGGGACAGACTACAATCAGCCCCAGCATTTT. This encodes CASSTGTDYNQPQHF.

This chain connects TRBV5-1 to TRBJ2-7; 11 bases are shared with TRBD1. The CDR3 spans 14 residues. After removal of 4 bases from V and 4 bases from J, the junction contained 4 bases not matched to a gene. Germline CDR1 and CDR2: SGHRS and YFSETQ. The DNA for the CDR3 is TGCGCCAGCAGCCGGACAGGGGGCGAGTACGAGCAGTACTTC. Amino acid sequence: CASSRTGGEYEQYF.

The CDR3 is CASSVVERGGTEAFF. The CDR3, as DNA: TGTGCCAGCAGCGTAGTGGAGCGGGGAGGGACTGAAGCTTTCTTT. The genes are TRBV9 and TRBJ1-1, with D uncertain. This CDR3 contains 15 residues. Trimming pared 0 bases from V and 5 bases from J, leaving 14 bases between. CDR1 SGDLS and CDR2 YYNGEE come from the germline V gene.

This chain joins TRBV28 and TRBJ1-5; D not certain. With 11 bases removed from V and 4 bases from J, the gap between germline ends came to 3 bases. This CDR3 is 9 amino acids long. CDR1 is MDHEN, CDR2 SYDVKM, per germline. The CDR3 loop is CAVNQPQHF. CDR3 nucleotides: TGTGCCGTAAATCAGCCCCAGCATTTT.

This clone has more than one count but fewer than ten. The CDR3 protein is CASSIVAGAYEQYF. The CDR3 DNA sequence: TGTGCCAGTAGTATTGTGGCAGGGGCCTACGAGCAGTACTTC. V and J are TRBV19 and TRBJ2-7; D possibly corresponds to TRBD1 (6 bases). The V gene lost 3 bases and the J gene lost 2 bases, with 11 bases spanning the gap. CDR1 and CDR2 from the germline V gene are LNHDA and SQIVND (reference sequence). This CDR3 is 14 amino acids long. The complete variable domain, with remaining parts taken from reference TRBV19 and TRBJ2-7, reads DGGITQSPKYLFRKEGQNVTLSCEQNLNHDAMYWYRQDPGQGLRLIYYSQIVNDFQKGDIAEGYSVSREKKESFPLTVTSAQKNPTAFYLCASSIVAGAYEQYFGPGTRLTVT.

The chain uses TRBV11-2 and TRBJ1-6, with 10 positions matching TRBD1. J lost 9 bases, V lost 0 bases, and 8 bases had no gene match. CDR3 length equals 17 residues. From germline, CDR1 is SGHAT and CDR2 FQNNGV. CDR3 nucleotides: TGTGCCAGCAGCTTAGATCGGGACAGGGGCTGGGGTTCACCCCTCCACTTT. It is translated as CASSLDRDRGWGSPLHF.

Here the CDR3 reads CATGEDRGLQETQYF. The CDR3 DNA reads TGTGCCACCGGAGAGGACAGGGGGTTACAAGAGACCCAGTACTTC. The rearrangement links TRBV24-1 to TRBJ2-5, with 10 nucleotides matching TRBD1. CDR3 length equals 15 residues. J lost 2 bases, V lost 9 bases, and 8 bases had no gene match. The germline CDR1 and CDR2 sequences are KGHDR and SFDVKD.

V and J are TRBV19 and TRBJ1-5; 9 positions match TRBD1. The CDR3 sequence is 14 residues long. Germline V gene sequence: CDR1 LNHDA, CDR2 SQIVND (reference sequence). V was pared by 4 bases and J by 4 bases, with 2 bases of the junction left unmatched. The CDR3 DNA reads TGTGCCAGTAGTAACAGGGGGCCTAATCAGCCCCAGCATTTT. Translating it yields CASSNRGPNQPQHF. The whole variable domain, filled in from reference TRBV19 and TRBJ1-5, reads DGGITQSPKYLFRKEGQNVTLSCEQNLNHDAMYWYRQDPGQGLRLIYYSQIVNDFQKGDIAEGYSVSREKKESFPLTVTSAQKNPTAFYLCASSNRGPNQPQHFGDGTRLSIL.

The chain has TRBV5-1 and TRBJ1-5, with D hard to call. The CDR3 is made up of 14 amino acids. V lost 4 bases and J 2 bases, leaving 10 bases between the germline ends. Germline lookup yields CDR1 SGHRS and CDR2 YFSETQ. The CDR3 DNA sequence: TGCGCCAGCAGCCGCGGCGGGGGCAATCAGCCCCAGCATTTT. Translating it yields CASSRGGGNQPQHF.

This chain uses TRBV5-1 with TRBJ2-3; 7 bases align to TRBD1. Germline-derived CDR1 and CDR2 are SGHRS and YFSETQ. Trimming removed 2 bases from V and 3 bases from J; junction bases left unmatched: 6. This CDR3 region has 15 residues. CDR3 residues: CASSFKATGTDTQYF. Written as DNA, the CDR3 is TGCGCCAGCAGCTTTAAGGCGACAGGGACAGATACGCAGTATTTT.

This sequence joins TRBV11-2 and TRBJ1-4; TRBD1 matches 10 bases. Germline CDR1 and CDR2: SGHAT and FQNNGV. The CDR3 has 18 amino acids. Germline trimming cut 5 bases from V and 6 bases from J; bases unmatched to any gene: 15. The CDR3 DNA reads TGTGCCAGCAGCCTACTCCGGGGACAGGGGTGGGGAGATGAAAAACTGTTTTTT. As protein: CASSLLRGQGWGDEKLFF.

V usage is TRBV4-1 and J usage is TRBJ1-1; tentative D call: TRBD1 (5 bases). The length of the CDR3 is 15 residues. In germline, CDR1 is MGHRA, CDR2 YSYEKL. V was shortened by 1 base and J by 5 bases, with 14 bases between the two germline ends. CDR3 nucleotides: TGCGCCAGCAGCCAAGTAGGGGCGGAGGGGACTGAAGCTTTCTTT. As protein: CASSQVGAEGTEAFF.

The chain carries TRBV4-3 and TRBJ1-1; no definite D call. The length of the CDR3 is 15 residues. Per the germline V gene, CDR1 is LGHNA and CDR2 is YSLEER. V was pared by 0 bases and J by 2 bases, with 10 bases between. For the CDR3, the DNA is TGCGCCAGCAGCCAAGATAAGCACGGTAACACTGAAGCTTTCTTT. Translating gives CASSQDKHGNTEAFF.

The chain joins TRBV7-9 to TRBJ1-1; 7 nucleotides agree with TRBD1. This CDR3 contains 14 residues. CDR1 is SEHNR and CDR2 is FQNEAQ in the germline V gene (reference sequence). V was pared by 5 bases and J by 5 bases, with 8 bases of the junction left unmatched. The CDR3 loop is CASSTSGGRTEAFF. The DNA for the CDR3 is TGTGCCAGCAGCACATCAGGGGGAAGGACTGAAGCTTTCTTT. The full variable domain, completed using reference TRBV7-9 and TRBJ1-1, is DTGVSQNPRHKITKRGQNVTFRCDPISEHNRLYWYRQTLGQGPEFLTYFQNEAQLEKSRLLSDRFSAERPKGSFSTLEIQRTEQGDSAMYLCASSTSGGRTEAFFGQGTRLTVV.

The J gene is TRBJ1-6, the V gene TRBV6-1; 7 bases match TRBD1. V shed 2 bases, J shed 7 bases, and the junction held 8 bases outside the gene matches. In germline, CDR1 is MNHNS, CDR2 SASEGT. This CDR3 comprises 16 residues. The CDR3 spells CASSESRGFGNSPLHF. CDR3 coding DNA: TGTGCCAGCAGTGAAAGCAGGGGGTTTGGGAATTCACCCCTCCACTTT.

The rearrangement uses TRBV5-1 and TRBJ2-5; 10 bases are a match to TRBD2. The V and J ends lost 2 bases and 3 bases, in that order; junction bases with no gene match: 1. CDR3 length: 14 amino acids. Germline lookup yields CDR1 SGHRS and CDR2 YFSETQ. The CDR3 loop is CASSFLAGEETQYF. The CDR3 region has the DNA TGCGCCAGCAGCTTTCTAGCGGGGGAAGAGACCCAGTACTTC.

This chain links TRBV9 with TRBJ2-3; the match to TRBD2 covers 11 bases. The CDR3 contains 18 residues. V shed 3 bases, J shed 0 bases, and the junction held 9 bases outside the gene matches. CDR1 is SGDLS, CDR2 YYNGEE, per germline. Written as DNA, the CDR3 is TGTGCCAGCAGCGATCGGACTAGCGGGCCCGCTAGCACAGATACGCAGTATTTT. It translates to CASSDRTSGPASTDTQYF. Looking up the rest from reference TRBV9 and TRBJ2-3 gives the full variable domain: DSGVTQTPKHLITATGQRVTLRCSPRSGDLSVYWYQQSLDQGLQFLIQYYNGEERAKGNILERFSAQQFPDLHSELNLSSLELGDSALYFCASSDRTSGPASTDTQYFGPGTRLTVL.

V is TRBV7-8 and J is TRBJ2-7, with 8 bases lining up with TRBD2. J gave up 3 bases and V 5 bases, and 6 bases lay outside the gene matches. Germline CDR1 is SGHVS and CDR2 is FQNEAQ. CDR3 size: 14 residues. For the CDR3, the DNA is TGTGCCAGCAGCCGAGATAGCGGGAACTACGAGCAGTACTTC. Protein product: CASSRDSGNYEQYF.

This clone was seen once. This chain links TRBV13 with TRBJ2-3; 11 nucleotides match TRBD2. CDR3 length: 17 amino acids. In germline, CDR1 is PRHDT, CDR2 FYEKMQ (reference sequence). The trim removed 5 bases at V and 5 bases at J, leaving 12 bases unmatched. CDR3 DNA: TGTGCCAGCAGCCCAAGGGCTAGCGGGAGGAGTTTAGATACGCAGTATTTT. Its protein is CASSPRASGRSLDTQYF.

This clone was seen a few times. Other DNA sequences from this sample encode an identical CDR3 as well. J is TRBJ2-1 and V is TRBV9; D may be TRBD1 (6 bases). This CDR3 is 15 amino acids long. V dropped 0 bases and J dropped 0 bases, with 7 bases sitting between them. Germline CDR1 and CDR2: SGDLS and YYNGEE. CDR3 in amino acids: CASSVEDSSYNEQFF. The DNA of the CDR3 is TGTGCCAGCAGCGTAGAGGACAGCTCCTACAATGAGCAGTTCTTC.

This clone was found a few times. The gene calls are TRBV30 and TRBJ2-1; 7 bases match TRBD2. CDR3 length: 15 residues. J gave up 4 bases and V 2 bases, and 8 bases lay outside the gene matches. Germline values: CDR1 GTSNPN, CDR2 SVGIG (reference sequence). CDR3 DNA: TGTGCCTGGAGTTTAGTGGGAGGGATGTACAATGAGCAGTTCTTC. It translates to CAWSLVGGMYNEQFF.

CDR3 loop: CASSGPGTGASYEQYF. The CDR3 DNA reads as TGTGCCAGCAGTGGTCCCGGGACAGGGGCCTCCTACGAGCAGTACTTC. The chain couples TRBV2 to TRBJ2-7; 10 positions agree with TRBD1. Trimming at V came to 4 bases and at J to 0 bases, leaving 6 bases not matched to a gene. The CDR3 spans 16 residues. CDR1 and CDR2 (germline): SNHLY, FYNNEI.

Points on this clone: Distinct nucleotide sequences in the sample also encode this CDR3. The chain has TRBV5-1 and TRBJ1-1; D ambiguous. V was cut by 1 base and J by 4 bases, with 8 bases left in between. The germline V gene encodes CDR1 SGHRS and CDR2 YFSETQ. The CDR3 spans 13 residues. CDR3: CASSLSRGTEAFF. CDR3 DNA sequence: TGCGCCAGCAGCTTGTCCCGGGGCACTGAAGCTTTCTTT.

V usage is TRBV5-1 and J usage is TRBJ2-1, with no clear D. Trimming removed 0 bases from V and 3 bases from J, with 4 bases in between. Germline CDR1 SGHRS, CDR2 YFSETQ. The CDR3 is 13 amino acids. CDR3 residues: CASSLGHYNEQFF. DNA for the CDR3: TGCGCCAGCAGCTTGGGGCACTACAATGAGCAGTTCTTC.